Detailed here is one T cell receptor (beta chain). This clonotype has at least ten counts. Its target antigen remains unknown. No much larger clone exists at a distance of one base, and base qualities are not known. This sample was included in a study of early T cells in non-severe SARS-CoV-2 infection (dated by TCRdb to the early 2020s). Looking at the study overall: TCR sequencing used bulk RNA from unsorted whole blood, so alpha and beta chains could not be paired. Beyond this particular receptor, the publication reports: VDJdb matching was skewed toward anti-spike CD8 responses, so virus-specific expansions were likely underestimated and private and CD4 specificities were missed.

Relative to germline, V is 3 bases shorter and J is 8 bases shorter, with 13 bases between their ends. The cysteine opens and the phenylalanine closes a CDR3 of 14 amino acids. The entry retains the CDR3 DNA only, 42 bases that are in frame from base 1. Library preparation employed 5' RACE. Sequencing took place on a NextSeq 500. To correct for sequencing error and PCR bias, the TCR library protocol tagged individual cDNA molecules with unique molecular identifiers. Sequencing covered both TCR alpha and beta chains, and within each sample the abundances of alpha and beta sequences were tightly co-correlated. The original methods were these. Decombinator V4 was used to perform V gene, J gene and CDR3 annotation of TCR sequences. Expanded TCRs were defined as changing significantly between any two time points under a Poisson model with p below 0.0001. TCR abundances were normalised to the total number of TCRs sequenced per sample and were expressed as counts per million. MAIT TCRs were defined by TRAV1-2 paired with TRAJ12, TRAJ20 or TRAJ33, and iNKT TCRs by TRAV10 paired with TRAJ18. VDJdb, accessed 1 November 2021, was searched for CMV, EBV and SARS-CoV-2 annotated TCRs, with TCRs annotated for multiple antigens excluded. TCRdb reran the public reads through fastp at Q25 and MiXCR, keeping productive beta chains. Every entry covers one CDR3 protein and lists the most common genes and DNA from its rows. These V and J calls originate from TCRdb's pipeline instead of the authors' own analysis. The sample includes 66,000 or so distinct CDR3 sequences, with 9.5% to 14% observed a single time. About 1.5% of the sample is in the top ten clones.

A case-control design nested within a healthcare worker cohort in London, UK, was used, with weekly nasopharyngeal swab PCR tests and blood sampling performed. Healthcare workers were recruited during the week of the UK lockdown, between 23 and 31 March 2020, and followed weekly for up to roughly 15 weeks. The V and J genes are TRBV12-3 or TRBV12-4 and TRBJ1-4, with the D segment identity uncertain. Source material: whole blood. The sequence derives from an adult who was a healthcare worker with PCR-confirmed SARS-CoV-2 infection or an uninfected control (not recorded which). The CDR3 region has the sequence CASSLGGQPEKLFF. The DNA sequence is given as TGTGCCAGCAGTTTGGGCGGCCAGCCCGAAAAACTGTTTTTT.